The clone carrying this TCR beta chain turned up a few times. What it binds is not known. At the time of active disease, bone marrow was collected from every patient. The sample is drawn from a study of read filtering for tumor transcriptome and immune sequencing. From approximately 400 ng of RNA, a library with molecular barcoded alpha/delta and beta/gamma adaptors was made. From the reads, TCRdb called clonotypes with MiXCR, one entry per CDR3 protein. The data show around 140,000 distinct CDR3 sequences, 13% seen once. V shed 5 bases and J 7 bases; nucleotides not matched to a gene: 5. Germline assignment: CDR1 WSHSY and CDR2 SAAADI. CDR3 size: 13 residues. Study results and caveats: Dropping single-read clonotypes raised IR-seq and RNA-seq shared-clonotype correlation. Sorted CD138-negative bone marrow cells were not purified T cells. Compared with RNA-seq, IR-seq gave much higher clonotype depth and reliability.

This TCR was recovered from a donor over 35 with multiple myeloma. The chain employs TRBV10-2 and TRBJ2-1; the match to TRBD2 covers 7 bases. Specimen: a population of CD138-negative cells sorted from bone marrow. The CDR3 reads CASSSGATNEQFF. The CDR3 DNA sequence: TGCGCCAGCAGTAGCGGGGCCACTAATGAGCAGTTCTTC.